These T cell receptor beta chains were read from a single sample in a study of cytomegalovirus exposure and HLA in healthy donors. Measured with immunoSEQ multiplex PCR; TCRdb has only the in-frame clones, and not every one. The data contain about 180,000 clones, over 70% of them singletons. The sample taken for sequencing was PBMCs. These receptors all stem from a woman between 50 and 59 years old in good health and CMV-seropositive. Each CDR3 is given without its conserved first and last residue.

J,V,CDR3
TRBJ1-2,TRBV7-6,ASSLAGRKEGYT
TRBJ2-5,TRBV4-2,ASSQPGVKETQY
TRBJ2-3,TRBV27,ASSLGLAGGPDTQY
TRBJ1-4,TRBV28,ASSLTGQGLATNEKLF
TRBJ1-2,TRBV2,ASNTIYRTDYGYT
TRBJ1-4,TRBV19,ASSMAGMGNEKLF
TRBJ1-1,TRBV19,ASSTYGQEVAEAF
TRBJ1-6,TRBV29-1,SVTTGSYNSPLH
TRBJ1-5,TRBV18,ASSPSSDQPQH
TRBJ2-3,TRBV11-3,ASSLAGTGETDTQY